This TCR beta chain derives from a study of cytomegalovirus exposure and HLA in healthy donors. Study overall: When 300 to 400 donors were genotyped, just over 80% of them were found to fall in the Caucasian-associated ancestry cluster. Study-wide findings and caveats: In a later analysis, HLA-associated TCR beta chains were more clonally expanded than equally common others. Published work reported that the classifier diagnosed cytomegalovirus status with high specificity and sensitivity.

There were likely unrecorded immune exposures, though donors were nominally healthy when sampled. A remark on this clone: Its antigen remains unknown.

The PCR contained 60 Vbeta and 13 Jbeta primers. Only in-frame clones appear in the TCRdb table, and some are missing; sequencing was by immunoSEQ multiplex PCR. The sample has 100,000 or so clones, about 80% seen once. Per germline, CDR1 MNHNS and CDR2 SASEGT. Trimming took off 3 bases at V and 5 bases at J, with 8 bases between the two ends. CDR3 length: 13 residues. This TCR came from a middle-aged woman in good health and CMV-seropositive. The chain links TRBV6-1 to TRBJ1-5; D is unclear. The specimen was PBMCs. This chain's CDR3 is CASSDYSDQPQHF. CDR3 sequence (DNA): TGTGCCAGCAGTGATTATTCCGATCAGCCCCAGCATTTT.